This TCR beta chain was documented in a study of cytomegalovirus exposure and HLA in healthy donors. Study at large: Of the donors genotyped, several hundred in all, less than 90% fell in the Caucasian-associated ancestry cluster.

This clone was counted a single time. Its antigen is not known. The length of the CDR3 is 14 residues. Germline assignment: CDR1 GTSNPN and CDR2 SVGIG (reference sequence). V dropped 5 bases and J dropped 8 bases, with 19 bases sitting between them. Amplification used 60 Vbeta primers and 13 Jbeta primers. TCRdb's copy holds only in-frame clones and misses some; the assay was immunoSEQ multiplex PCR. The data show 60,000 to 70,000 clones, roughly two thirds seen once. Study observations and caveats: Accounts indicate the classifier identified cytomegalovirus status with strong specificity and sensitivity. Among TCR beta chains of equal frequency, HLA-associated ones were more clonally expanded in a later analysis. Association of a missense DCLRE1C variant with TCR beta V- and J-gene trimming was reported in a later analysis.

This TCR was recovered from a man aged 35 to 55 in good health and CMV-seropositive. The V call is TRBV30, the J call TRBJ1-3; D remains ambiguous. Material: PBMCs. The CDR3 nucleotides are TGTGCCTGGGTAGATTCCTCTATTCGCCACACCATATATTTT. Translation: CAWVDSSIRHTIYF.